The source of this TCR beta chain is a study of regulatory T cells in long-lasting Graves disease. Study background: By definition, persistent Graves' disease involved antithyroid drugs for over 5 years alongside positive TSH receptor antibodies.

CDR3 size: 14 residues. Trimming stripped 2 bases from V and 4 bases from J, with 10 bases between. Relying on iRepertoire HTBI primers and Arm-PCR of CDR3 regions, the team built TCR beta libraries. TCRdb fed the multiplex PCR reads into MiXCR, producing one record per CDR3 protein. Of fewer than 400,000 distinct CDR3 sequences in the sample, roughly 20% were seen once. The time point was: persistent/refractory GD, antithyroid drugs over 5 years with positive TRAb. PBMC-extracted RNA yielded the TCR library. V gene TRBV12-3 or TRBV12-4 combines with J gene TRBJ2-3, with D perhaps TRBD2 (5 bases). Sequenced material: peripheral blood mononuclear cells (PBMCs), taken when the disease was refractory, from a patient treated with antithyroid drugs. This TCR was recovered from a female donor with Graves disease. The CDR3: CASSLRLEADTQYF. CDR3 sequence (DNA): TGTGCCAGCAGTTTAAGGCTGGAGGCAGATACGCAGTATTTT.